This TCR beta chain is drawn from a study of monozygotic twins with cystic fibrosis. Sequencing was performed with immunoSEQ multiplex PCR; in TCRdb, only in-frame clones are kept and a portion is missing. This table has about 32,000 clones, around 96% appearing once. Study results and caveats: V usage most resembled the co-twin in 13 of 16 pairs.

About this clone: Its antigen is undetermined.

V lost 4 bases and J lost 6; bases outside the gene matches: 11. CDR1 SGHRS and CDR2 YFSETQ come from the germline V gene. This CDR3 comprises 15 residues. The sequence was obtained from a girl between 2 and 10 years old with cystic fibrosis. V gene TRBV5-1 combines with J gene TRBJ2-5; 8 positions match TRBD1. The specimen sequenced was blood. The CDR3 region is CASSTAPGQEKTQYF. The CDR3 DNA reads TGCGCCAGCAGCACCGCGCCGGGACAGGAAAAGACCCAGTACTTC.